This TCR beta chain is drawn from a study of CD8 T cells in ankylosing spondylitis. Of note for this clonotype: Its antigen is not identified.

As the method for making TCR beta libraries, quantitative 5'-RACE with molecular barcodes was used. TCRdb redid the calling of the 5' RACE reads with MiXCR, one entry per CDR3 protein. The sample lists hundreds of thousands of distinct CDR3 sequences, approximately 26% occurring once. The study's findings and limits: Researchers reportedly found disease-linked clones significantly enriched in matched ankylosing spondylitis synovial fluid. Disease-linked clones were CD8+ and relatively rare in peripheral blood. Apparently characteristic of ankylosing spondylitis blood was a TCR beta motif (about 8 highly homologous variants).

V lost 5 bases, J lost 3 bases, and 4 bases stayed unmatched. This CDR3 region has 13 residues. From germline, CDR1 is SGHVS and CDR2 FQNEAQ. This chain joins TRBV7-8 and TRBJ2-7; 7 positions agree with TRBD2. The receptor comes from a male donor with ankylosing spondylitis. Input material: blood, either unsorted or a sorted T cell fraction (not recorded which). The CDR3 DNA sequence: TGTGCCAGCAGCCGACGGGACTACTACGAGCAGTACGTC. This sequence encodes CASSRRDYYEQYV.